The next 2 T cell receptor beta chains were all read from a single sample in a study of tumor-infiltrating lymphocytes in localized non-small cell lung cancer (dated by TCRdb to the early 2020s). Library construction relied on the immunoSEQ multiplex PCR assay. In its TCRdb copy, this immuneACCESS table keeps in-frame sequences only and misses some clones. Where compared with another copy, unresolved V genes explain less than half of these, and the others have no known cause. For this sample the table gives about 15,000 clones, of which roughly 71% were detected only once. The top ten constitute approximately 6% of the sample. The sequenced material came from lung tumor tissue. Every receptor here comes from a human donor with non-small cell lung cancer.

This clone was detected only a few times. As DNA, the CDR3 is TGTGCCAGCAGCTTACTGGGACTAGCGGCGTACACAGATACGCAGTATTTT. It yields the protein CASSLLGLAAYTDTQYF. V and J are TRBV7-9 and TRBJ2-3, with 11 bases lining up with TRBD2. This CDR3 has 17 amino acids. V lost 2 bases to trimming and J lost 2 bases; unmatched junction nucleotides: 6. The germline V gene has CDR1 SEHNR and CDR2 FQNEAQ (reference sequence).

This chain uses TRBV7-9 with TRBJ2-2; possible D gene TRBD1, 5 bases. V was pared by 7 bases and J by 4 bases, with 13 bases between. Per the germline V gene, CDR1 is SEHNR and CDR2 is FQNEAQ (reference sequence). This CDR3 is built from 14 residues. CDR3 protein: CASTTRATTGELFF. The DNA for the CDR3 is TGTGCCAGCACCACCAGGGCTACCACCGGGGAGCTGTTTTTT. The entire variable domain, with the rest obtained from reference TRBV7-9 and TRBJ2-2, is as follows: DTGVSQNPRHKITKRGQNVTFRCDPISEHNRLYWYRQTLGQGPEFLTYFQNEAQLEKSRLLSDRFSAERPKGSFSTLEIQRTEQGDSAMYLCASTTRATTGELFFGEGSRLTVL.